These T cell receptor beta chains were read from a single sample in a study of regulatory T cells in long-lasting Graves disease. TCRdb redid the calling of the multiplex PCR reads with MiXCR, one entry per CDR3 protein. The profile shows 500,000 to 700,000 distinct CDR3 sequences, about 32% of them singletons. The sample was peripheral blood mononuclear cells (PBMCs), taken when the disease was refractory, from a patient treated with antithyroid drugs. The receptors derive from a female donor with Graves disease. Each CDR3 is given with its conserved first and last residue. The D gene is left open where the match is weak.

v_call | d_call | cdr3_aa
TRBV9 | . | CASSARDHDSYEQYF
TRBV20-1 | . | CSARKSSYGYTF
TRBV11-2 | TRBD1 | CASSVGTGIYYEQYF
TRBV30 | . | CAWSSGMNGYTF
TRBV5-5 | . | CASSDLRGPGGEAFF
TRBV27 | TRBD1 | CASSFNAGGRETQYF
TRBV3-1 | . | CASSQGGAWYGYTF
TRBV10-2 | . | CASSATVWVMNTEAFF
TRBV7-2 | . | CASSLIVLYEQYF
TRBV20-1 | TRBD1 | CSARAGTGQREAFF
TRBV11-2 | . | CASRSYEEQYF
TRBV10-3 | . | CAISEIAGQADGYTF
TRBV28 | . | CASKRRVRTNTGELFF
TRBV4-2 | TRBD1 | CASSQEQGFGFEAFF
TRBV7-9 | TRBD1 | CASLQWTGGMGSPLHF
TRBV14 | TRBD1 | CASSRRTGRNTEAFF
TRBV7-6 | TRBD2 | CASSLASGRPFDIQCF
TRBV20-1 | TRBD1 | CSAEQGSDYGYTF
TRBV29-1 | . | CSVDRRVTGGVQYF
TRBV11-2 | TRBD2 | CASKWDYKKTQYF
TRBV19 | . | CASIPQGSNQPQHF
TRBV5-1 | TRBD1 | CASSSLEGAYEKLFF
TRBV28 | . | CASSGGSRNQPQHF
TRBV4-1 | . | CASSQAGEEAFF
TRBV30 | TRBD1 | CAWVRDRVGTEAFF
TRBV3-1 | . | CATRAPEGGYTF
TRBV6-1 | . | CASSPGLYSNQPQHF
TRBV11-1 | . | CASSLVGSWHKNTGELFF
TRBV12-5 | . | CASGTGGGNEKLFF
TRBV12-3/TRBV12-4 | TRBD2 | CASSSHTRLAGELYF
TRBV20-1 | TRBD1 | CSAPPTGPFTEAFF
TRBV12-3/TRBV12-4 | TRBD1 | CASSPDRGLAGLTDTQYF
TRBV25-1 | TRBD1 | CASSAPTGAYEQYF
TRBV5-5 | . | CASSVEGGRLQETQYF
TRBV12-3/TRBV12-4 | . | CASSSWEPQMGYEQYF